This T cell receptor beta chain originates from a study of blood T cell repertoires in COVID-19. Turning to the study itself: Sample material is recorded as cDNA or gDNA derived from T cells, B-cell-depleted T cells, or PBMCs.

Comment on this clone: The sample has other DNA sequences that encode this CDR3 too.

Looked up from germline, CDR1 is SGHNT and CDR2 is YENEEA. The germline V and J ends were trimmed by 0 bases and 4 bases, with 6 bases remaining between them. CDR3 size: 13 residues. Assay: immunoSEQ multiplex PCR; the TCRdb copy retains only in-frame clones and omits some. This table has around 290,000 clones, about 89% appearing once. Input material: peripheral blood. The sequence came from a young woman with COVID-19, enrolled during active disease. V and J are TRBV11-3 and TRBJ1-1, with D perhaps matching TRBD1 (5 bases). CDR3 nucleotides: TGTGCCAGCAGCTTAGACAGGGCCACTGAAGCTTTCTTT. This sequence encodes CASSLDRATEAFF. Full variable domain (rest looked up from reference TRBV11-3 and TRBJ1-1): EAGVVQSPRYKIIEKKQPVAFWCNPISGHNTLYWYLQNLGQGPELLIRYENEEAVDDSQLPKDRFSAERLKGVDSTLKIQPAELGDSAVYLCASSLDRATEAFFGQGTRLTVV.